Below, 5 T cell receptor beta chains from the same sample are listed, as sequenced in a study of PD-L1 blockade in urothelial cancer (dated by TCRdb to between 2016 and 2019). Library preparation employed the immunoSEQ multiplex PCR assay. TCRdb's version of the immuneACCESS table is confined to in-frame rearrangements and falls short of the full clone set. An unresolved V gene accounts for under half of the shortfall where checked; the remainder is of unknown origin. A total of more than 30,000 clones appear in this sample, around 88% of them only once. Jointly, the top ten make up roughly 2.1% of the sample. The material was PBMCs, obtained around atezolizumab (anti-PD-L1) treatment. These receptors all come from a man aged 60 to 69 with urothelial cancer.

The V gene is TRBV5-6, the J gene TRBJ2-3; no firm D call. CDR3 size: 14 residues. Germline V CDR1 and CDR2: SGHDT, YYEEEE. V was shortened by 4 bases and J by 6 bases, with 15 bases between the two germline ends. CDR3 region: CASSPAWASDTQYF. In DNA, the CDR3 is TGTGCCAGCAGCCCCGCGTGGGCCTCCGATACGCAGTATTTT.

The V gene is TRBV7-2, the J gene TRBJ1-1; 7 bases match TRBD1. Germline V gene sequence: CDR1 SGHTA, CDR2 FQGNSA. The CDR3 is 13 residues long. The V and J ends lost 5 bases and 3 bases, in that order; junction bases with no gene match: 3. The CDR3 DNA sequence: TGTGCCAGCAGCCCGCAGGGGGACACTGAAGCTTTCTTT. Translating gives CASSPQGDTEAFF.

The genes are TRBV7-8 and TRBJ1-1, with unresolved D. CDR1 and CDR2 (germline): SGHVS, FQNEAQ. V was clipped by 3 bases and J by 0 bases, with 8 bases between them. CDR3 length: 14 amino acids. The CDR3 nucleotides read TGTGCCAGCAGCTTCGAGTTCGTGAACACTGAAGCTTTCTTT. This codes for CASSFEFVNTEAFF.

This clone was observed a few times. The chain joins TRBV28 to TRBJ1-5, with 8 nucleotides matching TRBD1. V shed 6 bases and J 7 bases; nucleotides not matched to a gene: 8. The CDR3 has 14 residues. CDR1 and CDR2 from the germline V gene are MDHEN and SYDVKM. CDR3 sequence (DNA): TGTGCCAGCAGCCTCCCCGACAGGGGACAGCCCCAGCATTTT. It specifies CASSLPDRGQPQHF.

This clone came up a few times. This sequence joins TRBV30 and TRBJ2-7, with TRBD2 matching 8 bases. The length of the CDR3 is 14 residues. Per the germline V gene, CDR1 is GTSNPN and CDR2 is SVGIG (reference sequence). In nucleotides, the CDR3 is TGTGGTTCTCCTCAGCGGGAGAATAATTACGAGCAGTACTTC. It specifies CGSPQRENNYEQYF. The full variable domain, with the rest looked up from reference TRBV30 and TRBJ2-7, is SQTIHQWPATLVQPVGSPLSLECTVEGTSNPNLYWYRQAAGRGLQLLFYSVGIGQISSEVPQNLSASRPQDRQFILSSKKLLLSDSGFYLCGSPQRENNYEQYFGPGTRLTVT.